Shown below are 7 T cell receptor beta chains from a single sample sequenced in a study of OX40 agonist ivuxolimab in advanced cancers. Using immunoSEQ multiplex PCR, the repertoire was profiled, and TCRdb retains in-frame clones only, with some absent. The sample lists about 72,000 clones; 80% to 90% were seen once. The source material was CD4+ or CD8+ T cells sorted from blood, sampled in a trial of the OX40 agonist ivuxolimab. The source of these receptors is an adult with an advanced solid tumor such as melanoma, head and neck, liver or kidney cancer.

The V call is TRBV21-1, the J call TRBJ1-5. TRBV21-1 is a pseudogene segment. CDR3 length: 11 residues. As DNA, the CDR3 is TGTGCCAGCAGCATCGGACAGCCCCAGCATTTT. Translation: CASSIGQPQHF.

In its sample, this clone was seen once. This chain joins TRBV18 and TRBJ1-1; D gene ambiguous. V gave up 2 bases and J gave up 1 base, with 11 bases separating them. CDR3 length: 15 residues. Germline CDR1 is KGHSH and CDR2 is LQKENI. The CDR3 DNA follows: TGTGCCAGCTCACCATTCAGAACAGCGAACACTGAAGCTTTCTTT. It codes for CASSPFRTANTEAFF. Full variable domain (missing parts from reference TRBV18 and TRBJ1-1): NAGVMQNPRHLVRRRGQEARLRCSPMKGHSHVYWYRQLPEEGLKFMVYLQKENIIDESGMPKERFSAEFPKEGPSILRIQQVVRGDSAAYFCASSPFRTANTEAFFGQGTRLTVV.

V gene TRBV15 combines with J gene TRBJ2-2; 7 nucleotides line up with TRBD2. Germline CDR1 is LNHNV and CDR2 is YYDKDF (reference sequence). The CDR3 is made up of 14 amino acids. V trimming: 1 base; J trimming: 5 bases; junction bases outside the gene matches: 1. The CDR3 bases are TGTGCCACCAGCAGAGTTAGCGGGACCGGGGAGCTGTTTTTT. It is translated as CATSRVSGTGELFF.

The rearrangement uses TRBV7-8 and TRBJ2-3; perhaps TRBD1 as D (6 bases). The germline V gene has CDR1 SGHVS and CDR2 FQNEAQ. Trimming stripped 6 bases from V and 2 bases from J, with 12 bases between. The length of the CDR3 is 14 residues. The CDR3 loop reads CASRPMGATDTQYF. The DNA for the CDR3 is TGTGCCAGCAGGCCAATGGGGGCCACAGATACGCAGTATTTT.

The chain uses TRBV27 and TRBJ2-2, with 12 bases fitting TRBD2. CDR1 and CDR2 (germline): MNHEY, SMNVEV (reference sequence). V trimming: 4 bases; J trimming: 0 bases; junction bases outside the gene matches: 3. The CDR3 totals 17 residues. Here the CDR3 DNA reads TGTGCCAGCAGTTGGCTAGCGGGAGGGACGAACACCGGGGAGCTGTTTTTT. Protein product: CASSWLAGGTNTGELFF.

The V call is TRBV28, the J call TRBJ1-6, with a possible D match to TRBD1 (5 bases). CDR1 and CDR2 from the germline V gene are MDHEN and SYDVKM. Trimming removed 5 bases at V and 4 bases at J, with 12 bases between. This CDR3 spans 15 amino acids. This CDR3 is CASSAKGWYNSPLHF. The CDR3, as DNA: TGTGCCAGCAGTGCGAAGGGGTGGTATAATTCACCCCTCCACTTT.

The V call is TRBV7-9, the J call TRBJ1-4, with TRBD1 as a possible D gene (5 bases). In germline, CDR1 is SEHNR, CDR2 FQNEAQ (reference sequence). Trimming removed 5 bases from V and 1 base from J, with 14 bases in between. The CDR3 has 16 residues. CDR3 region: CASSPRGGGTNEKLFF. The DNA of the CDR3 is TGTGCCAGCAGCCCCCGGGGCGGCGGAACTAATGAAAAACTGTTTTTT.